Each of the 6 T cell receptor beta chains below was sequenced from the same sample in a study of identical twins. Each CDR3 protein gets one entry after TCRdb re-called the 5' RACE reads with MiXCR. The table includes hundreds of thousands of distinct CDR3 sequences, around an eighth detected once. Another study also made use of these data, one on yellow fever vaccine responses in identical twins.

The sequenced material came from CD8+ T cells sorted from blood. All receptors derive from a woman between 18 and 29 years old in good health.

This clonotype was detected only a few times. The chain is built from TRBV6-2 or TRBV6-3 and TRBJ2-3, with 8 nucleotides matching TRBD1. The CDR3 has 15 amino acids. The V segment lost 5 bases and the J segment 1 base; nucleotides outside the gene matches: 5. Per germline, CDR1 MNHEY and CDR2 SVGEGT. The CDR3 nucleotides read TGTGCCAGCAGTCTACAGGGGGTGGGCACAGATACGCAGTATTTT. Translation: CASSLQGVGTDTQYF.

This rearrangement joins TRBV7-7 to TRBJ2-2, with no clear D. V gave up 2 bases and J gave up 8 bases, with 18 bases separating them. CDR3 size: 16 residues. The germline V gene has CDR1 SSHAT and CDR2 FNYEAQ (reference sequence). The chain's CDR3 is CASSLWRDPFAGELFF. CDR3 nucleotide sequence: TGTGCCAGCAGCTTATGGAGAGACCCATTCGCGGGGGAGCTGTTTTTT.

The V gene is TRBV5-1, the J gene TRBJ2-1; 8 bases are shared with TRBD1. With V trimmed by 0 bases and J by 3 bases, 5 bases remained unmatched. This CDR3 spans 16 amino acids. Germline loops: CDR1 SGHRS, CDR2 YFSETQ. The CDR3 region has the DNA TGCGCCAGCAGCTTGGGAACAGGGGGACACTACAATGAGCAGTTCTTC. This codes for CASSLGTGGHYNEQFF. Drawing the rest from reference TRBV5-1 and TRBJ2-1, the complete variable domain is KAGVTQTPRYLIKTRGQQVTLSCSPISGHRSVSWYQQTPGQGLQFLFEYFSETQRNKGNFPGRFSGRQFSNSRSEMNVSTLELGDSALYLCASSLGTGGHYNEQFFGPGTRLTVL.

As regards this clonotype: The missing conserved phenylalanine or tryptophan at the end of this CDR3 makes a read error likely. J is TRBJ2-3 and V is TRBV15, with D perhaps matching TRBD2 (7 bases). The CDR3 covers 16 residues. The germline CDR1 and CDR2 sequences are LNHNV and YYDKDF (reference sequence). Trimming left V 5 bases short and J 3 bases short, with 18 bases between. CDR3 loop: CATSQEAGALTDTQYL. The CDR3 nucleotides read TGTGCCACCAGCCAAGAGGCGGGGGCCTTGACAGATACGCAGTATTTA.

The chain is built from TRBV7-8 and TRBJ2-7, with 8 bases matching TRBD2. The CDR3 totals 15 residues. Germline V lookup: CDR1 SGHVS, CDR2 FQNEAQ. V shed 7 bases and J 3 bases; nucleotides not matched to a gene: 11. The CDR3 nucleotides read TGTGCCAGCACCACGAAAGCGGGAGCTATCTACGAGCAGTACTTC. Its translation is CASTTKAGAIYEQYF.

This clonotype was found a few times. CDR3 sequence reads: CASTIELYYEQYF. DNA for the CDR3: TGTGCCAGCACCATCGAATTATACTACGAGCAGTACTTC. The chain links TRBV12-3 or TRBV12-4 to TRBJ2-7; D remains ambiguous. This CDR3 contains 13 residues. The V end was cut by 7 bases, the J end by 3 bases, with 13 bases between.